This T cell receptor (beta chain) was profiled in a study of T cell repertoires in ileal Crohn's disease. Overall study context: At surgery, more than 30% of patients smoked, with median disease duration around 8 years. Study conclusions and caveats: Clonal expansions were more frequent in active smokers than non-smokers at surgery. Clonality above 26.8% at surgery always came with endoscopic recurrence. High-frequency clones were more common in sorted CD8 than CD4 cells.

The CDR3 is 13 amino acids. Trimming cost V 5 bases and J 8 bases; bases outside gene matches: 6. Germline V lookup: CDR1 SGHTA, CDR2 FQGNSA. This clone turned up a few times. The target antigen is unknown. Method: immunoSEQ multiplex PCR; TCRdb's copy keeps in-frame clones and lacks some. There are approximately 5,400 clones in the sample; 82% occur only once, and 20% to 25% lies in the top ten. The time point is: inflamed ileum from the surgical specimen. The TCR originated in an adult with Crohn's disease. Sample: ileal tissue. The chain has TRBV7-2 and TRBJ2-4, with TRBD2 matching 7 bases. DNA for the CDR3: TGTGCCAGCAGCCCAGGTGCGGGGGACATTCAGTACTTC. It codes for CASSPGAGDIQYF.